The rows below give T cell receptor beta chains drawn from one sample of a study of blood T cells in healthy people across ages. TCRdb processed the 5' RACE reads anew with MiXCR; each CDR3 protein has one entry. Of 650,000 to 800,000 distinct CDR3 sequences listed, approximately 52% are singletons. Sequenced input: blood. All receptors come from a woman older than 75 in good health. CDR3s include the opening cysteine and the closing phenylalanine or tryptophan. The order of the fields is V gene, D gene, J gene, clone size, CDR3 DNA, CDR3 protein. D genes are given only for firm matches. The listing skips clone size in some rows; elsewhere it reads once, few, many or a size class.

v_gene: TRBV6-6; d_gene: TRBD2; j_gene: TRBJ2-5; abundance: .; CDR3nt: TGTGCCAGCAGTTCCGGACTAGCGGGGCCGTACAATGAGCGGTACTTC; CDR3aa: CASSSGLAGPYNERYF
v_gene: TRBV2; d_gene: TRBD2; j_gene: TRBJ2-1; abundance: .; CDR3nt: TGTGCCAGCAGTGTTTCTAGCGGTGAGCAGTTCTTC; CDR3aa: CASSVSSGEQFF
v_gene: TRBV7-9; d_gene: .; j_gene: TRBJ2-5; abundance: .; CDR3nt: TGTGCCAGCAGCGACCTACAGGGTGCCCAAGAGACCCAGTACTTC; CDR3aa: CASSDLQGAQETQYF
v_gene: TRBV28; d_gene: .; j_gene: TRBJ1-2; abundance: many; CDR3nt: TGTGCCAGCATCCCCACACTAGTAGCGGAGAACTATGGCTACACCTTC; CDR3aa: CASIPTLVAENYGYTF
v_gene: TRBV28; d_gene: TRBD1; j_gene: TRBJ1-1; abundance: few; CDR3nt: TGTGCCAGCAGACCAACAGGGGCGGGGAACACTGAAGCTTTCTTT; CDR3aa: CASRPTGAGNTEAFF
v_gene: TRBV28; d_gene: TRBD1; j_gene: TRBJ2-5; abundance: many; CDR3nt: TGTGCCAGCAGTCCCCCGGGACAGGGCCAAGAGACCCAGTACTTC; CDR3aa: CASSPPGQGQETQYF
v_gene: TRBV20-1; d_gene: TRBD1; j_gene: TRBJ2-7; abundance: many; CDR3nt: TGCAGTGCTCTCAGACAGGGCCCCTACGAGCAGTACTTC; CDR3aa: CSALRQGPYEQYF
v_gene: TRBV11-2; d_gene: .; j_gene: TRBJ2-5; abundance: many; CDR3nt: TGTGCCAGCAGCTTAGAGGCAGGCGGTACCCAGTACTTC; CDR3aa: CASSLEAGGTQYF
v_gene: TRBV5-1; d_gene: TRBD1; j_gene: TRBJ1-1; abundance: .; CDR3nt: TGCGCCAGCAGCTTGTCAGGGGGCAGCTACACTGAAGCTTTCTTT; CDR3aa: CASSLSGGSYTEAFF
v_gene: TRBV4-2; d_gene: .; j_gene: TRBJ1-5; abundance: few; CDR3nt: TGTGCCAGCAGCCAGGAGAAAGGGGGCAATCAGCCCCAGCATTTT; CDR3aa: CASSQEKGGNQPQHF
v_gene: TRBV3-1; d_gene: TRBD2; j_gene: TRBJ2-3; abundance: .; CDR3nt: TGTGCCAGCAGCCTAGGGAGGGCTAGCACAGATACGCAGTATTTT; CDR3aa: CASSLGRASTDTQYF
v_gene: TRBV7-8; d_gene: TRBD2; j_gene: TRBJ2-1; abundance: .; CDR3nt: TGTGCCAGCAGCGGTAGCGGGAGCTCCTACAATGAGCAGTTCTTC; CDR3aa: CASSGSGSSYNEQFF
v_gene: TRBV6-1; d_gene: .; j_gene: TRBJ1-6; abundance: few; CDR3nt: TGTGCCAGCAGTCCCCCAGCGGAATCACCCCTCCACTTT; CDR3aa: CASSPPAESPLHF
v_gene: TRBV5-1; d_gene: .; j_gene: TRBJ2-5; abundance: .; CDR3nt: TGCGCCAGCAGTAGGGGCCGGGGGCCAGTGGAGACCCAGTACTTC; CDR3aa: CASSRGRGPVETQYF
v_gene: TRBV20-1; d_gene: TRBD2; j_gene: TRBJ2-7; abundance: once; CDR3nt: TGTAGGGCTAGCGGGAGCTACGAGCAGTACTTC; CDR3aa: CRASGSYEQYF
v_gene: TRBV5-1; d_gene: .; j_gene: TRBJ2-3; abundance: many; CDR3nt: TGCGCCAGCAGCTCCGGAGAGGGTACAGATACGCAGTATTTT; CDR3aa: CASSSGEGTDTQYF
v_gene: TRBV25-1; d_gene: .; j_gene: TRBJ2-6; abundance: .; CDR3nt: TGTGCCAGCGAGGGAGATGGTCAGGCAGGGAGCTCTGGGGCCAACGTCCTGACTTTC; CDR3aa: CASEGDGQAGSSGANVLTF
v_gene: TRBV29-1; d_gene: .; j_gene: TRBJ2-2; abundance: few; CDR3nt: TGCAGTCATCAGGGAAACACCGGGGAGCTGTTTTTT; CDR3aa: CSHQGNTGELFF
v_gene: TRBV29-1; d_gene: TRBD2; j_gene: TRBJ2-3; abundance: many; CDR3nt: TGCAGCGGGGGGGGAGGGTCAGATACGCAGTATTTT; CDR3aa: CSGGGGSDTQYF
v_gene: TRBV14; d_gene: .; j_gene: TRBJ2-1; abundance: .; CDR3nt: TGTGCCAGCAGCCAAGATTTGGGGGCCATCTACAATGAGCAGTTCTTC; CDR3aa: CASSQDLGAIYNEQFF
v_gene: TRBV20-1; d_gene: TRBD1; j_gene: TRBJ2-3; abundance: many; CDR3nt: TGCAGTGCTAGAGATCCGCCTGGACAGGGGAGCCCAGATACGCAGTATTTT; CDR3aa: CSARDPPGQGSPDTQYF
v_gene: TRBV12-3/TRBV12-4; d_gene: .; j_gene: TRBJ2-2; abundance: .; CDR3nt: TGTGCCAGCAGTTCTACAAGAGGGCCCGGGGAGCTGTTTTTT; CDR3aa: CASSSTRGPGELFF
v_gene: TRBV10-3; d_gene: .; j_gene: TRBJ2-5; abundance: many; CDR3nt: TGTGCCATCAGTGAGGCCAAAGAGACCCAGTACTTC; CDR3aa: CAISEAKETQYF
v_gene: TRBV28; d_gene: .; j_gene: TRBJ2-3; abundance: many; CDR3nt: TGTGCCAGCAGTTCAACACATACGCAGTATTTT; CDR3aa: CASSSTHTQYF
v_gene: TRBV30; d_gene: .; j_gene: TRBJ1-1; abundance: .; CDR3nt: TGTGCCTGGAGGAAGAACACTGAAGCTTTCTTT; CDR3aa: CAWRKNTEAFF
v_gene: TRBV10-3; d_gene: TRBD2; j_gene: TRBJ2-1; abundance: many; CDR3nt: TGTGCCATCAGTGCCTCCGGGACTAGACTCGGTGAGCAGTTCTTC; CDR3aa: CAISASGTRLGEQFF
v_gene: TRBV21-1; d_gene: .; j_gene: TRBJ2-7; abundance: few; CDR3nt: TGTGCCAGCAATCGGCAGTTGCCCCGCGAGCAGTACTTC; CDR3aa: CASNRQLPREQYF
v_gene: TRBV6-1; d_gene: .; j_gene: TRBJ1-6; abundance: many; CDR3nt: TGTGCCAGCAGTGAATGGGCTGGGGATAATTCACCCCTCCACTTT; CDR3aa: CASSEWAGDNSPLHF
v_gene: TRBV28; d_gene: .; j_gene: TRBJ2-5; abundance: .; CDR3nt: TGTGCCAGCAGTCCGATGGCTGGTGAGACCCAGTACTTC; CDR3aa: CASSPMAGETQYF
v_gene: TRBV20-1; d_gene: TRBD2; j_gene: TRBJ2-1; abundance: .; CDR3nt: TGCAGTGCTCTTCGACCCGGGACTACCCGACATGAGCAGTTCTTC; CDR3aa: CSALRPGTTRHEQFF
v_gene: TRBV9; d_gene: .; j_gene: TRBJ2-1; abundance: few; CDR3nt: TGTGCCAGCAGCGCCCCCCAAGGGGGGTACAATGAGCAGTTCTTC; CDR3aa: CASSAPQGGYNEQFF
v_gene: TRBV2; d_gene: .; j_gene: TRBJ2-1; abundance: .; CDR3nt: TGTGCCAGCAGTGGAGTGAGCGTCGGACGGAATGAGCAGTTCTTC; CDR3aa: CASSGVSVGRNEQFF
v_gene: TRBV28; d_gene: .; j_gene: TRBJ2-7; abundance: .; CDR3nt: TGTGCCAGCAGTTTAAGTGGGTCCGAGCAGTACTTC; CDR3aa: CASSLSGSEQYF
v_gene: TRBV12-3/TRBV12-4; d_gene: .; j_gene: TRBJ2-5; abundance: .; CDR3nt: TGTGCCAGCAGACTTGGCGGGCTCACCCAAGAGACCCAGTACTTC; CDR3aa: CASRLGGLTQETQYF
v_gene: TRBV6-5; d_gene: TRBD1; j_gene: TRBJ2-7; abundance: .; CDR3nt: TGTGCCGGCACAACCGGGACAGTTCTTTGTGAGCAGTACTTC; CDR3aa: CAGTTGTVLCEQYF
v_gene: TRBV2; d_gene: .; j_gene: TRBJ1-4; abundance: many; CDR3nt: TGTGCCAGCAGGGCCCAGGTGGAAAAACTGTTTTTT; CDR3aa: CASRAQVEKLFF
v_gene: TRBV6-4; d_gene: TRBD2; j_gene: TRBJ2-1; abundance: .; CDR3nt: TGTGCCAGCAGTGATAGCGGGGGGCAGGAATACAATGAGCAGTTCTTC; CDR3aa: CASSDSGGQEYNEQFF
v_gene: TRBV6-5; d_gene: .; j_gene: TRBJ2-3; abundance: .; CDR3nt: TGTGCCAGCAGAAAAGCGGTAACATACACAGATACGCAGTATTTT; CDR3aa: CASRKAVTYTDTQYF
v_gene: TRBV9; d_gene: TRBD2; j_gene: TRBJ2-1; abundance: few; CDR3nt: TGTGCCAGCAGCGCTAGCGGAAGGCGAATTTCCTACAATGAGCAGTTCTTC; CDR3aa: CASSASGRRISYNEQFF
v_gene: TRBV5-6; d_gene: .; j_gene: TRBJ2-1; abundance: .; CDR3nt: TGTGCCAGCAGCTTCGACCGTAGCAATGAGCAGTTCTTC; CDR3aa: CASSFDRSNEQFF
v_gene: TRBV7-3; d_gene: .; j_gene: TRBJ2-2; abundance: once; CDR3nt: TGTGCCAGCAGCTTAACCGACGCTATAGGTCACTCGAACACCGGGGAGCTGTTTTTT; CDR3aa: CASSLTDAIGHSNTGELFF
v_gene: TRBV20-1; d_gene: .; j_gene: TRBJ2-5; abundance: .; CDR3nt: TGCAGTGTCCCCCCCGTTCAAGAGACCCAGTACTTC; CDR3aa: CSVPPVQETQYF
v_gene: TRBV2; d_gene: TRBD1; j_gene: TRBJ1-3; abundance: few; CDR3nt: TGTGCCAGCAGTCCAAAGACAGGGGGCATCGGAAACACCATATATTTT; CDR3aa: CASSPKTGGIGNTIYF
v_gene: TRBV12-3/TRBV12-4; d_gene: .; j_gene: TRBJ2-6; abundance: many; CDR3nt: TGTGCCAGCAGTGGACCTGGGGCCAACGTCCTGACTTTC; CDR3aa: CASSGPGANVLTF
v_gene: TRBV12-3/TRBV12-4; d_gene: .; j_gene: TRBJ2-3; abundance: .; CDR3nt: TGTGCCAGCAGTTTCTTAGGGGGAAGAAGCACAGATACACAGTATTTT; CDR3aa: CASSFLGGRSTDTQYF
v_gene: TRBV2; d_gene: TRBD1; j_gene: TRBJ1-6; abundance: few; CDR3nt: TGTGCCAGCACCAGACGACAGGGAAATTCACCCCTCCACTTT; CDR3aa: CASTRRQGNSPLHF
v_gene: TRBV18; d_gene: .; j_gene: TRBJ1-2; abundance: many; CDR3nt: TGTGCCAGCTCACCGACGGGCCGTTCGCCAGGGGGCTACACCTTC; CDR3aa: CASSPTGRSPGGYTF
v_gene: TRBV29-1; d_gene: .; j_gene: TRBJ2-5; abundance: many; CDR3nt: TGCAGCGCCCGGGGGTCACAAGAGACCCAGTACTTC; CDR3aa: CSARGSQETQYF
v_gene: TRBV9; d_gene: .; j_gene: TRBJ2-1; abundance: many; CDR3nt: TGTGCCAGCAGCACCCCTTTCAACGAGCAGTTCTTC; CDR3aa: CASSTPFNEQFF
v_gene: TRBV4-3; d_gene: .; j_gene: TRBJ1-4; abundance: .; CDR3nt: TGCGCCAGCAGCCAAGATCGATGGGATGTTAGTGAAAAACTGTTTTTT; CDR3aa: CASSQDRWDVSEKLFF
v_gene: TRBV27; d_gene: .; j_gene: TRBJ1-2; abundance: .; CDR3nt: TGTGCCAGCAGGGGACCCCTCTATGGCTACACCTTC; CDR3aa: CASRGPLYGYTF
v_gene: TRBV20-1; d_gene: .; j_gene: TRBJ2-7; abundance: .; CDR3nt: TGCAGTGCAGCCCCCGACAGGCTCTCCTACGAGCAGTACTTC; CDR3aa: CSAAPDRLSYEQYF
v_gene: TRBV27; d_gene: .; j_gene: TRBJ2-3; abundance: .; CDR3nt: TGTGCCAGCAGTTTTCAAACCCTGACAGATACGCAGTATTTT; CDR3aa: CASSFQTLTDTQYF
v_gene: TRBV25-1; d_gene: .; j_gene: TRBJ1-2; abundance: many; CDR3nt: TGTGCCAGCAGTGATATCCAAATGGGGTTAGGTGGCGGTGGCTACACCTTC; CDR3aa: CASSDIQMGLGGGGYTF
v_gene: TRBV11-2; d_gene: TRBD1; j_gene: TRBJ2-2; abundance: once; CDR3nt: TGTGCCAGCAGCTTGGACAGGGTACTCACCGGGGAGCTGTTTTTT; CDR3aa: CASSLDRVLTGELFF
v_gene: TRBV20-1; d_gene: TRBD1; j_gene: TRBJ1-5; abundance: .; CDR3nt: TGCAGTGCTAGAGGCAGCCAGGGGGATCAGCCCCAGCATTTT; CDR3aa: CSARGSQGDQPQHF